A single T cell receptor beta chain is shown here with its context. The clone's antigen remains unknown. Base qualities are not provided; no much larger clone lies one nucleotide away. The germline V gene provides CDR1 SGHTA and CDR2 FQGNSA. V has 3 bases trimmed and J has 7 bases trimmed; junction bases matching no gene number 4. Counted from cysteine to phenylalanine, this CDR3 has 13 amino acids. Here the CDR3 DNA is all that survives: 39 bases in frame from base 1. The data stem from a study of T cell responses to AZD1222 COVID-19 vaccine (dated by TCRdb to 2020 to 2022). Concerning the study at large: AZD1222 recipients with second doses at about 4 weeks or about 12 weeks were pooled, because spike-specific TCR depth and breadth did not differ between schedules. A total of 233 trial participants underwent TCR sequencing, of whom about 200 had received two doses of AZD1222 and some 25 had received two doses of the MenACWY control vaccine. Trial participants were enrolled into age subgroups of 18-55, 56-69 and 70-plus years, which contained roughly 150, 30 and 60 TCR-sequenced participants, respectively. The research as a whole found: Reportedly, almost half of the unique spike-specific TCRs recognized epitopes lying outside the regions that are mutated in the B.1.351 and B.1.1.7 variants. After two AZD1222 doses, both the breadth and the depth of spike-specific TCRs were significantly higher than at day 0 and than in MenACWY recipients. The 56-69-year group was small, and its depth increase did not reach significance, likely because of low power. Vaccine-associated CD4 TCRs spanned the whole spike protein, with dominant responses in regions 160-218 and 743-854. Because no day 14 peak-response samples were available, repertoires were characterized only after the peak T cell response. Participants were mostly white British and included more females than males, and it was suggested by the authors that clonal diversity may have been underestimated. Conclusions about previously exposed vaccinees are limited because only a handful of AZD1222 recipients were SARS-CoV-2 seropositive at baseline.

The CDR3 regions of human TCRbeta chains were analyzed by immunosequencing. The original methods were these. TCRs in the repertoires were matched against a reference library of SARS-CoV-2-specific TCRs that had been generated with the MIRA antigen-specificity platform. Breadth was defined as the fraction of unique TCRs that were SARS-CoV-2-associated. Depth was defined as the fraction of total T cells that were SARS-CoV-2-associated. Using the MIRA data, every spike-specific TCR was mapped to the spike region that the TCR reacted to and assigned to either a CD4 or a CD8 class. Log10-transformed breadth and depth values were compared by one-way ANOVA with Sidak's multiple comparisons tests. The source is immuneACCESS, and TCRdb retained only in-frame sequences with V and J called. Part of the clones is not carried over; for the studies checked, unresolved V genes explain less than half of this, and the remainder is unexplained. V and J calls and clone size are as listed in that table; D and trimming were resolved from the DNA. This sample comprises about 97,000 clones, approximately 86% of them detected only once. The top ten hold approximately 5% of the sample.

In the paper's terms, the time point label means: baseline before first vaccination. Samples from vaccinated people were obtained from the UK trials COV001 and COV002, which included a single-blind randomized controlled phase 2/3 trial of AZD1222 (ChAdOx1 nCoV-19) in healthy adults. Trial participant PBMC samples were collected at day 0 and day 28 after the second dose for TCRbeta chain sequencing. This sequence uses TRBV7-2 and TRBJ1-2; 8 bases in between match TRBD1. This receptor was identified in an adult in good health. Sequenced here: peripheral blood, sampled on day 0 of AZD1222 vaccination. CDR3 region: CASSLDRAIGYTF. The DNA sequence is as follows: TGTGCCAGCAGCTTGGACAGGGCTATTGGCTACACCTTC.